These 17 T cell receptor beta chains were all obtained from the same sample, sequenced in a study of T-cell reconstitution after alpha-beta-depleted transplantation in children. The library targeted TCRbeta and was prepared with unique molecular identifiers. TCRdb re-called the PCR reads through MiXCR, storing one row per CDR3 protein. The sample yields 800,000 to 1,000,000 distinct CDR3 sequences, around 30% seen once. This sample comprised PBMCs, mostly from graft donor cells, obtained 360 days after TCRalphabeta/CD19-depleted stem cell transplant. The receptors originated from a boy younger than two who had a stem cell transplant for SCID, so the T cells may come from the graft donor.

This clonotype was counted many times. The chain is built from TRBV6-5 and TRBJ2-7; 9 nucleotides line up with TRBD1. After removal of 0 bases from V and 8 bases from J, the junction contained 8 bases not matched to a gene. CDR3 length: 15 residues. The germline V gene encodes CDR1 MNHEY and CDR2 SVGAGI. As DNA, the CDR3 is TGTGCCAGCAGTTACTCAGACCGGGACAGGGAGCAGCAGTACTTC. Amino acids: CASSYSDRDREQQYF.

Ten or more counts support this clonotype. CDR3 in amino acids: CASSRTPTWADYGYTF. CDR3 DNA sequence: TGTGCCAGCAGCCGGACTCCTACATGGGCCGACTATGGCTACACCTTC. The chain employs TRBV28 and TRBJ1-2; D not resolved. Trimming cost V 6 bases and J 3 bases, with 20 bases left between them. The germline gives CDR1 MDHEN, CDR2 SYDVKM. There are 16 residues in the CDR3.

The chain couples TRBV6-5 to TRBJ2-7; 9 nucleotides line up with TRBD1. The CDR3 sequence is 15 residues long. Trimming cost V 5 bases and J 3 bases; bases outside gene matches: 8. Per germline, CDR1 MNHEY and CDR2 SVGAGI. The CDR3 DNA reads as TGTGCCAGCAGTACCTCCGGGACAGGGAACTACGAGCAGTACTTC. This encodes CASSTSGTGNYEQYF.

The chain links TRBV27 to TRBJ1-1; TRBD1 aligns across 9 bases. Germline lookup yields CDR1 MNHEY and CDR2 SMNVEV (reference sequence). The CDR3 sequence is 14 residues long. V shed 6 bases, J shed 5 bases, and the junction held 7 bases outside the gene matches. The CDR3 nucleotides are TGTGCCAGCAGGCAACAGGGGGCGAGAACTGAAGCTTTCTTT. Its protein is CASRQQGARTEAFF.

The V call is TRBV10-3, the J call TRBJ1-3; D remains unclear. V was shortened by 2 bases and J by 5 bases, with 13 bases between the two germline ends. CDR1 and CDR2 from the germline V gene are ENHRY and SYGVKD. CDR3 size: 15 residues. This CDR3 reads CAISEGSGVRNTIYF. The CDR3 DNA reads as TGTGCCATCAGTGAGGGCAGCGGAGTGAGAAACACCATATATTTT.

V gene TRBV5-1 combines with J gene TRBJ1-2; D is unclear. This CDR3 has 14 amino acids. V was trimmed by 1 base and J by 8 bases, leaving 15 bases between them. The germline CDR1 and CDR2 sequences are SGHRS and YFSETQ. CDR3 sequence (DNA): TGCGCCAGCAGCTTGAGAGACAAATCAGAGGGCTACACCTTC. Encoded protein: CASSLRDKSEGYTF.

The rearrangement joins TRBV7-2 to TRBJ1-1; TRBD1 matches at 11 bases. The germline gives CDR1 SGHTA, CDR2 FQGNSA. The V and J ends lost 1 base and 11 bases, in that order; junction bases with no gene match: 9. CDR3 length equals 15 residues. CDR3 sequence (DNA): TGTGCCAGCAGCTTAGAGCTATACCGGGACAGGGGGGCTTTCTTT. Amino acid sequence: CASSLELYRDRGAFF.

This chain connects TRBV5-1 to TRBJ2-1; 7 bases are shared with TRBD2. Trimming removed 2 bases from V and 7 bases from J; junction bases left unmatched: 9. CDR3 length: 15 amino acids. Germline V gene sequence: CDR1 SGHRS, CDR2 YFSETQ. CDR3 sequence (DNA): TGCGCCAGCAGCTTAGCGGGGACCTTCGGGAATGAGCAGTTCTTC. Its translation: CASSLAGTFGNEQFF.

This clonotype was detected a few times. The CDR3 bases are TGTGCCAGCAGTTCTTCCGGGGGACCCTACGAGCAGTACTTC. Amino acids: CASSSSGGPYEQYF. The chain joins TRBV12-3 or TRBV12-4 to TRBJ2-7, with TRBD2 as a possible D gene (6 bases). V lost 4 bases to trimming and J lost 2 bases, with 12 bases between them. The CDR3 sequence is 14 residues long.

The chain joins TRBV12-3 or TRBV12-4 to TRBJ2-2, with D perhaps TRBD2 (6 bases). CDR3 size: 16 residues. Trimming cost V 5 bases and J 1 base, with 14 bases left between them. The CDR3, as DNA: TGTGCCAGCAGTGGGCCGGGACTGCAGAACACCGGGGAGCTGTTTTTT. It specifies CASSGPGLQNTGELFF.

This clonotype has a handful of counts. The V gene is TRBV28, the J gene TRBJ1-1, with D maybe TRBD1 (6 bases). The V end lost 7 bases, the J end lost 5 bases, and 20 bases lay between the germline ends. The CDR3 has 15 amino acids. Looked up from germline, CDR1 is MDHEN and CDR2 is SYDVKM. CDR3 loop: CASIPGVRKTTEAFF. The CDR3 region has the DNA TGTGCCAGCATTCCAGGGGTAAGGAAGACGACTGAAGCTTTCTTT. The full variable domain, in which reference TRBV28 and TRBJ1-1 provide the parts outside the CDR3, is DVKVTQSSRYLVKRTGEKVFLECVQDMDHENMFWYRQDPGLGLRLIYFSYDVKMKEKGDIPEGYSVSREKKERFSLILESASTNQTSMYLCASIPGVRKTTEAFFGQGTRLTVV.

This clonotype was observed a handful of times. The rearrangement uses TRBV4-2 and TRBJ2-1, with D possibly TRBD1 on 5 matching bases. The CDR3 consists of 13 residues. V was clipped by 4 bases and J by 9 bases, with 13 bases between them. Germline V gives CDR1 LGHNA, CDR2 YNFKEQ. The CDR3 loop reads CASSRREGSEQFF. As DNA, the CDR3 is TGTGCCAGCAGCCGCAGGGAAGGGTCTGAGCAGTTCTTC.

This clonotype has more than one count but fewer than ten. The gene calls are TRBV4-2 and TRBJ2-5, with D perhaps being TRBD1 or TRBD2 (6 bases each). The V and J ends lost 0 bases and 4 bases respectively, with 15 bases between them. Germline CDR1 and CDR2: LGHNA and YNFKEQ. This CDR3 has 16 residues. CDR3 nucleotide sequence: TGTGCCAGCAGCCAAGAATTAGGCAGGGGAGGAGAGACCCAGTACTTC. Encoded protein: CASSQELGRGGETQYF.

The V call is TRBV24-1, the J call TRBJ2-1; the D is unclear. Germline V gene lookup returns CDR1 KGHDR and CDR2 SFDVKD. CDR3 length: 16 amino acids. The ends were cut back, 0 bases at V and 0 bases at J, with 8 bases in the middle. The CDR3 is CATSDLGKGSYNEQFF. DNA for the CDR3: TGTGCCACCAGTGATTTGGGGAAGGGCTCCTACAATGAGCAGTTCTTC.

This clonotype was seen a few times. CDR3 in DNA: TGCGCCAGCAGCTTCGGCCTAGCCCGTTCCTACAATGAGCAGTTCTTC. This encodes CASSFGLARSYNEQFF. The chain joins TRBV5-1 to TRBJ2-1; D is possibly TRBD2 (5 bases). The CDR3 is 16 residues long. Germline CDR1 SGHRS, CDR2 YFSETQ. The V gene lost 2 bases and the J gene lost 1 base, with 13 bases spanning the gap.

The chain links TRBV6-1 to TRBJ1-5; TRBD1 is a possible D gene (6 bases). Trimming stripped 7 bases from V and 1 base from J, with 14 bases between. Germline V gene lookup returns CDR1 MNHNS and CDR2 SASEGT. The length of the CDR3 is 15 residues. The CDR3: CASIRGSESNQPQHF. DNA for the CDR3: TGTGCCAGCATAAGGGGGTCTGAAAGCAATCAGCCCCAGCATTTT.

This clonotype was recorded once. The V gene is TRBV5-1, the J gene TRBJ2-2; D possibly corresponds to TRBD1 (6 bases). This CDR3 is 14 amino acids long. V was pared by 3 bases and J by 5 bases, with 11 bases between. CDR1 is SGHRS, CDR2 YFSETQ, per germline. The CDR3 region has the DNA TGCGCCAGCAGCTACACAGGGAAGACCGGGGAGCTGTTTTTT. This codes for CASSYTGKTGELFF.